This is a list of T cell receptor beta chains from one sample in a study of T-cell reconstitution after alpha-beta-depleted transplantation in children. MiXCR, run by TCRdb on the PCR reads, gives a single entry per CDR3 protein. The sample has 350,000 to 450,000 distinct CDR3 sequences; about 14% are singletons. Sequencing was performed on PBMCs, taken from the stem cell graft. These receptors were collected from a human donor who donated a stem cell graft to a child with Fanconi anemia. CDR3s include the opening cysteine and the closing phenylalanine or tryptophan. The D gene is left open where the match is weak. Clone size, where shown, is once, few, many, or a class for clones that have expanded.

>TRBV12-3/TRBV12-4|few|TRBD1|TRBJ1-1
TGTGCCAGCAGTTTCGAGGGCAGGGGGCGATCTGAAGCTTTCTTT
CASSFEGRGRSEAFF
>TRBV5-1|-|-|TRBJ2-5
TGCGCCAGCAGCTCCCTCAATCCCCAAGAGACCCAGTACTTC
CASSSLNPQETQYF
>TRBV4-1|-|TRBD2|TRBJ2-4
TGCGCCAGCAGCCCAGGGACTAGCGGGGGCTGGGGGGCCAAAAACATTCAGTACTTC
CASSPGTSGGWGAKNIQYF
>TRBV12-3/TRBV12-4|many|-|TRBJ1-6
TGTGCCAGCAGTTTCGGGGTCGGGAATTCACCCCTCCACTTT
CASSFGVGNSPLHF
>TRBV5-1|few|TRBD2|TRBJ2-5
TGCGCCAGCAGCCCAAGAAGCGGGGGGTATACCAAAACCGAGACCCAGTACTTC
CASSPRSGGYTKTETQYF
>TRBV5-5|many|TRBD1|TRBJ2-5
TGTGCCAGCAGTAAATTACACCGGGACAGGGTTGTTCGAGAGACCCAGTACTTC
CASSKLHRDRVVRETQYF
>TRBV4-3|few|-|TRBJ1-4
TGCGCCAGCAGCCAAGATTCGAGGAGCCTCCGAAATGAAAAACTGTTTTTT
CASSQDSRSLRNEKLFF
>TRBV27|many|TRBD1|TRBJ1-1
TGTGCCAGCGCCGGGACAGGGGACACTGAAGCTTTCTTT
CASAGTGDTEAFF
>TRBV12-3/TRBV12-4|-|-|TRBJ2-7
TGTGCCAGCAGTGGACCCAGTAACGAGCAGTACTTC
CASSGPSNEQYF
>TRBV12-3/TRBV12-4|few|-|TRBJ1-6
TGTGCCAGCAGTTTATCCGGGAATAATTCACCCCTCCACTTT
CASSLSGNNSPLHF
>TRBV5-5|many|-|TRBJ1-2
TGTGCCAGCTCCGCAGGGTCGGTGAGGGTACCCGATGGCTACACCTTC
CASSAGSVRVPDGYTF
>TRBV7-2|few|TRBD2|TRBJ2-3
TGTGCCAGCGGTCTAGCGGGGGGTACAGATACGCAGTATTTT
CASGLAGGTDTQYF
>TRBV5-1|-|-|TRBJ2-1
TGCGCCAGCAGCTTGGCCGGTGGGGGCGGTTATGAGCAGTTCTTC
CASSLAGGGGYEQFF
>TRBV5-1|few|-|TRBJ1-2
TGCGCCAGCAGCTTAAGCCCGAGTAACTATGGCTACACCTTC
CASSLSPSNYGYTF
>TRBV10-3|-|TRBD2|TRBJ2-2
TGTGCCATCGGTGATAGCGGGGCGCTGTACACCGGGGAGCTGTTTTTT
CAIGDSGALYTGELFF
>TRBV3-1|-|TRBD2|TRBJ2-3
TGTGCCAGCAGCCAAGCTAGCGGGGGGGCCAGAGATACGCAGTATTTT
CASSQASGGARDTQYF
>TRBV6-2/TRBV6-3|-|TRBD1|TRBJ2-5
TGTGCCAGCAGTTACTCGAACAGGGGTCGGGAGACCCAGTACTTC
CASSYSNRGRETQYF
>TRBV12-3/TRBV12-4|many|-|TRBJ2-5
TGTGCCAGCAGTTTCGGGGGGACCCAGTACTTC
CASSFGGTQYF
>TRBV7-6|many|-|TRBJ2-3
TGTGCCAGCAGCTTAGGGCTAGCGTCTAGCACAGATACGCAGTATTTT
CASSLGLASSTDTQYF
>TRBV19|few|-|TRBJ1-1
TGTGCCAGTAGTATTGGGGCATCTACCGGCGAAGCTTTCTTT
CASSIGASTGEAFF
>TRBV6-1|-|-|TRBJ1-1
TGTGCCAGCAGAGCCACCCTGAACACTGAAGCTTTCTTT
CASRATLNTEAFF
>TRBV20-1|few|-|TRBJ1-1
TGCAGTGCCTCGGCCGAGTTGAACACTGAAGCTTTCTTT
CSASAELNTEAFF
>TRBV27|many|-|TRBJ2-3
TGTGCCAGCAGCACTAAACTCGACGCAGATACGCAGTATTTT
CASSTKLDADTQYF
>TRBV20-1|many|TRBD1|TRBJ1-4
TGCAGTGCTGAACGTCGGACAGGGGGAAAGGAAAAACTGTTTTTT
CSAERRTGGKEKLFF
>TRBV5-1|many|-|TRBJ1-4
TGCGCCAGCAGCTGGGACACCACTAATGAAAAACTGTTTTTT
CASSWDTTNEKLFF
>TRBV3-1|-|-|TRBJ2-2
TGTGCCAGCAGCCGCGCACATCCGTCCTGGGGGGCAAGCGGGGAGCTGTTTTTT
CASSRAHPSWGASGELFF
>TRBV12-3/TRBV12-4|few|-|TRBJ2-7
TGTGCCAGCAGCCGAGCGGACGGTTCCTACGAGCAGTACTTC
CASSRADGSYEQYF
>TRBV28|-|-|TRBJ2-2
TGTGCCAGCAAACTAGCAGGGACGGGCCACACCGGGGAGCTGTTTTTT
CASKLAGTGHTGELFF
>TRBV29-1|few|-|TRBJ2-7
TGCAGCGTCCGGGGGGCCAGCTCCTACGAGCAGTACTTC
CSVRGASSYEQYF
>TRBV6-2/TRBV6-3|once|TRBD2|TRBJ2-1
TGTGCCAGCACCCAACCCCGGGAGGGGGTCAATGAGCAGTTCTTC
CASTQPREGVNEQFF
>TRBV19|few|-|TRBJ2-1
TGTGCCAGCTCAAATCGGGGCATAGTTTTGGGTGAGCAGTTCTTC
CASSNRGIVLGEQFF
>TRBV7-8|many|-|TRBJ1-2
TGTGCCAGCAGCTTAGACGGACGGACCTATGGCTACACCTTC
CASSLDGRTYGYTF
>TRBV7-2|few|TRBD1|TRBJ2-3
TGTGCCAGCAGCTCAGGGGGCGGGTATACGCAGTATTTT
CASSSGGGYTQYF
>TRBV12-3/TRBV12-4|few|TRBD1|TRBJ1-2
TGTGCCAGCAGTCTATCCAACAGGGGAGGCTACACCTTC
CASSLSNRGGYTF
>TRBV11-2|many|-|TRBJ1-1
TGTGCCAGCAGTTCCCCTGGGGGGATAATGAACACTGAAGCTTTCTTT
CASSSPGGIMNTEAFF
>TRBV10-2|few|TRBD2|TRBJ2-7
TGCGCCAGCAAGACAGCGGGAGGCAACTCCTACGAGCAGTACTTC
CASKTAGGNSYEQYF
>TRBV5-1|few|TRBD1|TRBJ1-1
TGCGCCAGCAGCTTGGCTGGGACAGCGACAAACACTGAAGCTTTCTTT
CASSLAGTATNTEAFF
>TRBV7-4|few|-|TRBJ2-3
TGTGCCAGCAGCTTAGAACGGTTCGTTAGCACAGATACGCAGTATTTT
CASSLERFVSTDTQYF
>TRBV7-2|many|-|TRBJ1-2
TGTGCCAGCAGCCCTACGAAGGGGGTCGAAGGCTACACCTTC
CASSPTKGVEGYTF
>TRBV2|-|-|TRBJ1-1
TGTGCCAGCAGTGTGGGAAGGGTGAGGACTGAAGCTTTCTTT
CASSVGRVRTEAFF
>TRBV16|-|-|TRBJ1-5
TGTGCCAGCGTGGGGGTCAGGAGTCAGCCCCAGCATTTT
CASVGVRSQPQHF
>TRBV27|-|-|TRBJ1-2
TGTGCCAGCAGTCTGACTTGGGACGGCTATGGCTACACCTTC
CASSLTWDGYGYTF
>TRBV7-3|-|TRBD1|TRBJ2-1
TGTGCCAGCAGCTTACGGACAGGCGCTCAGCAGCATGAGCAGTTCTTC
CASSLRTGAQQHEQFF
>TRBV2|few|-|TRBJ1-3
TGTGCCACCCATCTAGGCTCTGGAAACACCATATATTTT
CATHLGSGNTIYF
>TRBV3-1|-|-|TRBJ1-3
TGTGCCAGCAGCCGTTCTGGTGATGGAAACACCATATATTTT
CASSRSGDGNTIYF
>TRBV5-1|-|-|TRBJ2-2
TGCGCCAGCAGGATTACAGAAAACACCGGGGAGCTGTTTTTT
CASRITENTGELFF
>TRBV29-1|many|-|TRBJ2-3
TGCAGCGTCTACAGCACAGATACGCAGTATTTT
CSVYSTDTQYF
>TRBV18|-|TRBD1|TRBJ2-2
TGTGCCAGCTCACCACGACCGGGACAGGGGACCGGGGAGCTGTTTTTT
CASSPRPGQGTGELFF
>TRBV7-8|few|TRBD1|TRBJ1-5
TGTGCCAGCAGCCCCGGCTGGACAGGGGGCCTGGGACAGCCCCAGCATTTT
CASSPGWTGGLGQPQHF
>TRBV30|many|-|TRBJ2-7
TGTGCCTGGAGTGTAGGTTTCGGGGACGAGCAGTACTTC
CAWSVGFGDEQYF
>TRBV4-2|-|-|TRBJ1-4
TGTGCCAGCCATATCCTGGGAGTCAGAGACGAAAAACTGTTTTTT
CASHILGVRDEKLFF
>TRBV7-2|many|-|TRBJ2-1
TGTGCCAGCAGCTTACAACAGTACAATGAGCAGTTCTTC
CASSLQQYNEQFF
>TRBV12-3/TRBV12-4|few|-|TRBJ2-1
TGTGCCAGCCGGGGTGGGATCCACAATGAGCAGTTCTTC
CASRGGIHNEQFF
>TRBV7-2|many|TRBD1|TRBJ1-4
TGTGCCAGCAGCCCTCAGACAGGGGTGAAACTGTTTTTT
CASSPQTGVKLFF
>TRBV9|few|-|TRBJ2-7
TGTGCCAGCAGCGGGCGGGACAGTCAGAAAAGCTACGAGCAGTACTTC
CASSGRDSQKSYEQYF
>TRBV4-2|few|-|TRBJ2-6
TGTGCCAGCAGCCGAAGAGAGGGCTCTGGGGCCAACGTCCTGACTTTC
CASSRREGSGANVLTF
>TRBV7-6|-|-|TRBJ2-1
TGTGCCAGCAGCCGCGACGCCTTGAGCTCCTACAATGAGCAGTTCTTC
CASSRDALSSYNEQFF